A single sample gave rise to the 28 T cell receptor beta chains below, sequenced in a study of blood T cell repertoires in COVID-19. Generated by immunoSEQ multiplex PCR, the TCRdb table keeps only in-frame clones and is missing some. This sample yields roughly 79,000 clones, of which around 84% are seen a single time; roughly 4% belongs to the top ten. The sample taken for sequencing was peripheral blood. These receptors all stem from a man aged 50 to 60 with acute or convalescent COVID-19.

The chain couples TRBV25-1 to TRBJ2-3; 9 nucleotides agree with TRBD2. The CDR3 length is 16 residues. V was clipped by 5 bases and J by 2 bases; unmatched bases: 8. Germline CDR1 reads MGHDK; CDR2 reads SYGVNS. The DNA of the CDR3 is TGTGCCAGCAGTCCCCCGGGACTAGCCTACACAGATACGCAGTATTTT. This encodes CASSPPGLAYTDTQYF.

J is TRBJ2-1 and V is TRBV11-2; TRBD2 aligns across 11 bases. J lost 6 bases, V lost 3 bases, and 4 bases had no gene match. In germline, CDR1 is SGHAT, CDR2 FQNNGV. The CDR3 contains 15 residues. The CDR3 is CASSLLTSGINEQFF. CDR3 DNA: TGTGCCAGCAGCTTGCTGACTAGCGGGATCAATGAGCAGTTCTTC.

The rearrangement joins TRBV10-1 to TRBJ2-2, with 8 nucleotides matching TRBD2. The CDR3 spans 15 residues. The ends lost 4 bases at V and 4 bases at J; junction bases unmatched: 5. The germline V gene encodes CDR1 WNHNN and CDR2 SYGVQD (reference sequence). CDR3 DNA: TGCGCCAGCAGTGTAACCGGGACTAGCACCGGGGAGCTGTTTTTT. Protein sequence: CASSVTGTSTGELFF.

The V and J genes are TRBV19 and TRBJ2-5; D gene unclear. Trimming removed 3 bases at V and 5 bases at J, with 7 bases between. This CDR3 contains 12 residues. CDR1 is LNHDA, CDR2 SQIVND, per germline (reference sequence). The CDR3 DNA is TGTGCCAGTAGTATGCCCCGGGAGACCCAGTACTTC. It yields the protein CASSMPRETQYF.

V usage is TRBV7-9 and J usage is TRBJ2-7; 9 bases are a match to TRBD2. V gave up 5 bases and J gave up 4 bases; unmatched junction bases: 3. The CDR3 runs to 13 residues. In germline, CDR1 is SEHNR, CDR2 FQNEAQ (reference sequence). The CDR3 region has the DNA TGTGCCAGCAGCGGACTAGCGAGTTACGAGCAGTACTTC. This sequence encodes CASSGLASYEQYF.

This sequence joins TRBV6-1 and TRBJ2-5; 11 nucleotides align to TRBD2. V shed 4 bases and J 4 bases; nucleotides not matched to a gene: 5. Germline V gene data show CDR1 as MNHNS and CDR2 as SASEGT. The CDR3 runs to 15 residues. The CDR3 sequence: CASSVAGGPRETQYF. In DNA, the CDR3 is TGTGCCAGCAGTGTAGCGGGGGGGCCTCGAGAGACCCAGTACTTC.

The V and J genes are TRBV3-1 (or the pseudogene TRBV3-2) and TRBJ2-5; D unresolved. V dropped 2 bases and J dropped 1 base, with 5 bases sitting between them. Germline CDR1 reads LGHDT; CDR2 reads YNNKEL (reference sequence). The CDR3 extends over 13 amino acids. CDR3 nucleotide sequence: TGTGCCAGCAGCCAACGGAGCCAAGAGACCCAGTACTTC. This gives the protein CASSQRSQETQYF.

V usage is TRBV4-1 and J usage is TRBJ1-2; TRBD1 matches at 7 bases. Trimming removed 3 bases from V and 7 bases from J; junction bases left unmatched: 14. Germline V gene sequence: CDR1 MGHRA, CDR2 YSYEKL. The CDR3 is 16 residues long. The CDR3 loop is CASSHKLGQGVVGYTF. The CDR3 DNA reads TGCGCCAGCAGCCATAAACTCGGGCAGGGGGTTGTTGGCTACACCTTC.

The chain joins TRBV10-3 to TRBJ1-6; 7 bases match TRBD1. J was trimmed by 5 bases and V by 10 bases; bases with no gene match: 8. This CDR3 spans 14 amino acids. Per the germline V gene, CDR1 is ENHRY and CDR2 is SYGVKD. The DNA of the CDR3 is TGTGCCAGCCGACAGGGCTCGGATAATTCACCCCTCCACTTT. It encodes CASRQGSDNSPLHF.

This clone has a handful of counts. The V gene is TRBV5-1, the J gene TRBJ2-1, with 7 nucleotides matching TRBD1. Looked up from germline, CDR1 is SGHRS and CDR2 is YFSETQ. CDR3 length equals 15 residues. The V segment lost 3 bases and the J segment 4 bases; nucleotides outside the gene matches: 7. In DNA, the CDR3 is TGCGCCAGCAGCTCACAGGGGTACCCTTACAATGAGCAGTTCTTC. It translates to CASSSQGYPYNEQFF. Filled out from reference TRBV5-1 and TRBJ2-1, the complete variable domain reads KAGVTQTPRYLIKTRGQQVTLSCSPISGHRSVSWYQQTPGQGLQFLFEYFSETQRNKGNFPGRFSGRQFSNSRSEMNVSTLELGDSALYLCASSSQGYPYNEQFFGPGTRLTVL.

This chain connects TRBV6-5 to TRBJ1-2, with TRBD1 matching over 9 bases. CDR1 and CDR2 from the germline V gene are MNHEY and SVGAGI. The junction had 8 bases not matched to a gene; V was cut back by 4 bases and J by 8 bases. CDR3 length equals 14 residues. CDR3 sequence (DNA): TGTGCCAGCAGTTTTGGGACAGGGAATATAGGCTACACCTTC. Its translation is CASSFGTGNIGYTF.

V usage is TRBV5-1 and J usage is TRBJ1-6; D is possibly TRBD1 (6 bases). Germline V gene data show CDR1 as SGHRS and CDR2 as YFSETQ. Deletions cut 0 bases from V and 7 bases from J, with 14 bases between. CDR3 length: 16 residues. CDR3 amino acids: CASSLASGQRNSPLHF. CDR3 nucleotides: TGCGCCAGCAGCTTGGCCAGTGGACAGAGAAATTCACCCCTCCACTTT.

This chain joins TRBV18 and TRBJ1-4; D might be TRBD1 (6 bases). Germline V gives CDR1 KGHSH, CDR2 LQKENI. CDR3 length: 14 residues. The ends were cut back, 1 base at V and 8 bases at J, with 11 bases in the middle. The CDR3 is CASSPLDSVEKLFF. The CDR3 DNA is TGTGCCAGCTCACCACTGGACAGCGTCGAAAAACTGTTTTTT. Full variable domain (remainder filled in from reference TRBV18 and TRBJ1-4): NAGVMQNPRHLVRRRGQEARLRCSPMKGHSHVYWYRQLPEEGLKFMVYLQKENIIDESGMPKERFSAEFPKEGPSILRIQQVVRGDSAAYFCASSPLDSVEKLFFGSGTQLSVL.

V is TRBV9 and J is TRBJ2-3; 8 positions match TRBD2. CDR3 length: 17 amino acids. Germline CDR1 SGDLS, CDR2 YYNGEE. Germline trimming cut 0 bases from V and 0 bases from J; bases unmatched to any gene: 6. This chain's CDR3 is CASSVGGTRESTDTQYF. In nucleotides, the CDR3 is TGTGCCAGCAGCGTAGGTGGGACTAGGGAAAGCACAGATACGCAGTATTTT.

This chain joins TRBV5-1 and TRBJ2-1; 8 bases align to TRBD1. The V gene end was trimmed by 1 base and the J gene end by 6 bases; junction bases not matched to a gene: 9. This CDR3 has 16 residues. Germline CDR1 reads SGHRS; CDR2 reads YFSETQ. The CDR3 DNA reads TGCGCCAGCAGCTTGAATCAGGGGGCGCGGAGCAATGAGCAGTTCTTC. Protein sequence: CASSLNQGARSNEQFF.

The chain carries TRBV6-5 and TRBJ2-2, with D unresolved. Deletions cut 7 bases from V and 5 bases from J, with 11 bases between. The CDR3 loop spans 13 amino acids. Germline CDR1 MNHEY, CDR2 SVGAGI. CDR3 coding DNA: TGTGCCAGCATATCAGGTGTTACCGGGGAGCTGTTTTTT. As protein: CASISGVTGELFF.

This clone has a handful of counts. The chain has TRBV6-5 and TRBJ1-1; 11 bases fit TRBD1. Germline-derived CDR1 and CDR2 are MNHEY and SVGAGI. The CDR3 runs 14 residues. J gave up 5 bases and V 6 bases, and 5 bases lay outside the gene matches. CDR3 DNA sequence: TGTGCCAGCAGCGCTGGGACAGGGGGAACTGAAGCTTTCTTT. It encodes CASSAGTGGTEAFF.

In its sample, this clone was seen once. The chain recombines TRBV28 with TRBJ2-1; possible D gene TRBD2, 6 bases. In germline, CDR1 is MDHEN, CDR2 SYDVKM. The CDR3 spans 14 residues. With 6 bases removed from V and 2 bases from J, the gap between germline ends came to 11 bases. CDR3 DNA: TGTGCCAGCAGCCTCGGGGGAACCTACAATGAGCAGTTCTTC. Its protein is CASSLGGTYNEQFF. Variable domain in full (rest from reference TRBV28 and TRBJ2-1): DVKVTQSSRYLVKRTGEKVFLECVQDMDHENMFWYRQDPGLGLRLIYFSYDVKMKEKGDIPEGYSVSREKKERFSLILESASTNQTSMYLCASSLGGTYNEQFFGPGTRLTVL.

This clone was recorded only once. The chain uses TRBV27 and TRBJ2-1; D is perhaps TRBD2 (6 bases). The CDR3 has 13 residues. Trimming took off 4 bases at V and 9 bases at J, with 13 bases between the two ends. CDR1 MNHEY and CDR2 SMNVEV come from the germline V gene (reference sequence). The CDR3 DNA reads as TGTGCCAGCAGTTCCCGACTAGTGGTTGAGCAGTTCTTC. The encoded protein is CASSSRLVVEQFF.

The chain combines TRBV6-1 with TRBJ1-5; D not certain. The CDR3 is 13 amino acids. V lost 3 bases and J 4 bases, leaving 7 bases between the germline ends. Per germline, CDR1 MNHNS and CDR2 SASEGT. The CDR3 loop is CASSDRGNQPQHF. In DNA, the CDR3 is TGTGCCAGCAGTGATCGGGGTAATCAGCCCCAGCATTTT.

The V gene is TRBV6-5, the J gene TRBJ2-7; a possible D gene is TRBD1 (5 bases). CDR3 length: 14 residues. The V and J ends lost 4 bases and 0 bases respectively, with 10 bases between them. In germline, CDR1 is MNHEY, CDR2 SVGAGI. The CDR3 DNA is TGTGCCAGCAGTTGGAAGGGGCACTCCTACGAGCAGTACTTC. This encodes CASSWKGHSYEQYF.

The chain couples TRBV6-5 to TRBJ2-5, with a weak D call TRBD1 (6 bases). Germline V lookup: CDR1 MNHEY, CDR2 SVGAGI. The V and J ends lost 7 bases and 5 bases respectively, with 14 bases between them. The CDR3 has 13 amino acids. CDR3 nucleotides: TGTGCCAGCAACACAGGGATAGGGGAGACCCAGTACTTC. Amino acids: CASNTGIGETQYF.

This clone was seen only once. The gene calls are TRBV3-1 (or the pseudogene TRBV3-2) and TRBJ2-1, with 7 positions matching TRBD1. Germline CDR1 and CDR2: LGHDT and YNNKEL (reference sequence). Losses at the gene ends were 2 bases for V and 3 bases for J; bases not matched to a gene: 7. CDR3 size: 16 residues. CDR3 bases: TGTGCCAGCAGCCAAACTACCGGGACAGACTACAATGAGCAGTTCTTC. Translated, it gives CASSQTTGTDYNEQFF.

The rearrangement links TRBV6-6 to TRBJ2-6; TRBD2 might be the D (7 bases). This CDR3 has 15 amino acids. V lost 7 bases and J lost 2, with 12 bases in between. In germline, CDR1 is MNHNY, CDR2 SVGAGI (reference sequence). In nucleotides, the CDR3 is TGTGCCAGCATGGGGGGGCGGACTGGGGCCAACGTCCTGACTTTC. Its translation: CASMGGRTGANVLTF.

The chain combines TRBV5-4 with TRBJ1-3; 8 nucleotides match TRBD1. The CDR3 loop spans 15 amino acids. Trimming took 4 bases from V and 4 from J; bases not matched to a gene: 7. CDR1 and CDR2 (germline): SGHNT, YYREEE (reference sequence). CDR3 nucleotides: TGTGCCAGCAGCACGGGACAGGCCCCAGGAAACACCATATATTTT. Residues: CASSTGQAPGNTIYF.

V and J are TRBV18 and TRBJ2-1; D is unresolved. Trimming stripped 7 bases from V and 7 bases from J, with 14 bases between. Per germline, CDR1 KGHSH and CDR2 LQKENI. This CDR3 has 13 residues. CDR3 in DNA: TGTGCCAGCTTTCCCTCTAGACCGAATGAGCAGTTCTTC. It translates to CASFPSRPNEQFF.

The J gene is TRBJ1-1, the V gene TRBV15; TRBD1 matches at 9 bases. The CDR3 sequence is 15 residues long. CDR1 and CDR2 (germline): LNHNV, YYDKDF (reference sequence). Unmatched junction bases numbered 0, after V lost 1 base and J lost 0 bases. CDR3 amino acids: CATSRGQGVNTEAFF. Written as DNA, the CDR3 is TGTGCCACCAGCAGAGGACAGGGGGTGAACACTGAAGCTTTCTTT.

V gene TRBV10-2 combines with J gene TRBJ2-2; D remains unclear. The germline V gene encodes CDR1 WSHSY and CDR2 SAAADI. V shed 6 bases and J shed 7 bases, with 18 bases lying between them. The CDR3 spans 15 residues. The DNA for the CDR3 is TGCGCCAGCAGAACCTCCGGGTCCCTGGGCGGGGAGCTGTTTTTT. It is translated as CASRTSGSLGGELFF.